This TCR beta chain appears in the sequencing data of a study of glioma-infiltrating T cells after dendritic cell vaccination. Looking at the study overall: Autologous tumor lysate-pulsed dendritic cell vaccination was given between about 2003 and 2013.

In germline, CDR1 is SEHNR, CDR2 FQNEAQ (reference sequence). This CDR3 is 13 amino acids long. Trimming removed 2 bases at V and 5 bases at J, with 9 bases between. PBMC were collected before vaccination, two weeks after the third vaccination, and at progression. The primer mix had 60 V beta and 13 J beta primers. This table comes from immunoSEQ multiplex PCR, and its TCRdb copy is limited to in-frame clones, with some not included. In the table there are 55,000 to 70,000 clones, around four fifths of which are singletons. The sequencing used blood, collected before dendritic cell vaccination. The chain has TRBV7-9 and TRBJ1-2, with D unresolved. The TCR sequence derives from a human donor with glioblastoma. The CDR3 here is CASSLNGGYGYTF. The CDR3 DNA reads TGTGCCAGCAGCTTAAACGGAGGGTATGGCTACACCTTC.